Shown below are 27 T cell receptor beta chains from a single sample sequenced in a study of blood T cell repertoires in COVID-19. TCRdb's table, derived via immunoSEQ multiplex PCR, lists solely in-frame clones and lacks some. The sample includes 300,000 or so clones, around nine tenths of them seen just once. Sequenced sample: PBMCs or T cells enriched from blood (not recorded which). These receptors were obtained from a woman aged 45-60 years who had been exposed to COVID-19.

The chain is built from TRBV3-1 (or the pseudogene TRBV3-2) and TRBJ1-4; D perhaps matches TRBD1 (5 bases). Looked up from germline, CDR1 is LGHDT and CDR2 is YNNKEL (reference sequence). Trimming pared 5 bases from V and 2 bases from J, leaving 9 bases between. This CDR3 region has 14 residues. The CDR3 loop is CASSYRSTNEKLFF. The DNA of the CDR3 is TGTGCCAGCAGCTACAGGAGCACTAATGAAAAACTGTTTTTT.

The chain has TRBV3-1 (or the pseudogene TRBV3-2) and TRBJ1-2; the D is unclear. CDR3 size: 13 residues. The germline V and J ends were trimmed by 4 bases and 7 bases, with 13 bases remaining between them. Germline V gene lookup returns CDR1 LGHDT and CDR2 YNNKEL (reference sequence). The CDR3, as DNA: TGTGCCAGCAGCCCTCCCCACCCCAGTGGCTACACCTTC. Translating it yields CASSPPHPSGYTF.

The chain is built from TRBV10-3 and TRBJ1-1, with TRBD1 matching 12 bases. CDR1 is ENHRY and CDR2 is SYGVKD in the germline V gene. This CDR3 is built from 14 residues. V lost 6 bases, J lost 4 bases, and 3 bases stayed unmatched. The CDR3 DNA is TGTGCCATCAGGGGACAGGGGGCAGCCACTGAAGCTTTCTTT. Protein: CAIRGQGAATEAFF.

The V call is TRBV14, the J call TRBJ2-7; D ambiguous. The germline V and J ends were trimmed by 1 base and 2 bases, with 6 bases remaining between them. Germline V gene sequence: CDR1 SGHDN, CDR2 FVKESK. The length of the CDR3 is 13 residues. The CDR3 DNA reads TGTGCCAGCAGCCAAGTACATCCCTACGAGCAGTACTTC. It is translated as CASSQVHPYEQYF.

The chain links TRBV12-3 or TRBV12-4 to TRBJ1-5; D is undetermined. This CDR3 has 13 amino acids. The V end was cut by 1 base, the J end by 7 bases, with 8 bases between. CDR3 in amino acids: CASSLGYWQPQHF. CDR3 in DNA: TGTGCCAGCAGTTTAGGGTACTGGCAGCCCCAGCATTTT.

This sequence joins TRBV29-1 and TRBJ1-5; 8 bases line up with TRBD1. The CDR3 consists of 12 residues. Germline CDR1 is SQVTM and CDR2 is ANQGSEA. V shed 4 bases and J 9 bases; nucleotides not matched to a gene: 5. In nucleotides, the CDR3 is TGCAGCGTTGCCGACAGGGGCAGGCCCCAGCATTTT. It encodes CSVADRGRPQHF.

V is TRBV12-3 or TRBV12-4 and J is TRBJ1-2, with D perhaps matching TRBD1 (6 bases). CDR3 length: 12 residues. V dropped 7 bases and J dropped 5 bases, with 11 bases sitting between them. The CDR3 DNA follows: TGTGCCAGCAAAAGGACAGCATATGGCTACACCTTC. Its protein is CASKRTAYGYTF.

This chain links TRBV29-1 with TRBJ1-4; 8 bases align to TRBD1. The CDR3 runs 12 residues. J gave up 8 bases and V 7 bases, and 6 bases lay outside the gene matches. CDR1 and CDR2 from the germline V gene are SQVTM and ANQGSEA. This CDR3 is CSGQGISEKLFF. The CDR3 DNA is TGCAGCGGACAGGGGATTAGCGAAAAACTGTTTTTT.

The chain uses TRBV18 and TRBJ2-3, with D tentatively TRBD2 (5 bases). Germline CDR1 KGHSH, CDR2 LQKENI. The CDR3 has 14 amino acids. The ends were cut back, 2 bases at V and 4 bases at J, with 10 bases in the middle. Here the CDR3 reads CASSPDLSADTQYF. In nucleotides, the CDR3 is TGTGCCAGCTCACCAGATCTTAGCGCAGATACGCAGTATTTT. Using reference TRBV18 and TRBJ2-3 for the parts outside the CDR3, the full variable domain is NAGVMQNPRHLVRRRGQEARLRCSPMKGHSHVYWYRQLPEEGLKFMVYLQKENIIDESGMPKERFSAEFPKEGPSILRIQQVVRGDSAAYFCASSPDLSADTQYFGPGTRLTVL.

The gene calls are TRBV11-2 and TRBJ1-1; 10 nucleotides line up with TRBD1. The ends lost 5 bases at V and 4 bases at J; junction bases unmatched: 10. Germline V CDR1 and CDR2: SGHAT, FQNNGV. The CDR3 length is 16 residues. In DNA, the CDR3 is TGTGCCAGCAGCAGAGGGACAGGGGCGGGCGGCACTGAAGCTTTCTTT. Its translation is CASSRGTGAGGTEAFF.

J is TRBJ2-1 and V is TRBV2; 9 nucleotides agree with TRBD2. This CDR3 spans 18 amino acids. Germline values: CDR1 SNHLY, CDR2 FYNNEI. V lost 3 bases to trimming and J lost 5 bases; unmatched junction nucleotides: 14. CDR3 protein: CASSDFPLGGGANNEQFF. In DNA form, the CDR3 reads TGTGCCAGCAGTGATTTCCCTCTCGGCGGGGGGGCCAACAATGAGCAGTTCTTC.

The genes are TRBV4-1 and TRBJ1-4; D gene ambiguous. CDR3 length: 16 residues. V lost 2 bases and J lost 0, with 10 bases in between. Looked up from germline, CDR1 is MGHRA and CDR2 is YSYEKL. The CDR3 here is CASSQLTEATNEKLFF. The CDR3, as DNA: TGCGCCAGCAGCCAACTGACGGAGGCAACTAATGAAAAACTGTTTTTT.

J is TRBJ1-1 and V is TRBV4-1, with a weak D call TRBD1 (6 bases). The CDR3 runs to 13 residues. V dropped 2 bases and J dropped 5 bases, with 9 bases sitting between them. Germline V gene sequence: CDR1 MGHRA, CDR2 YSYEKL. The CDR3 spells CASSQKRGTEAFF. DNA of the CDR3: TGCGCCAGCAGCCAAAAGAGGGGGACTGAAGCTTTCTTT.

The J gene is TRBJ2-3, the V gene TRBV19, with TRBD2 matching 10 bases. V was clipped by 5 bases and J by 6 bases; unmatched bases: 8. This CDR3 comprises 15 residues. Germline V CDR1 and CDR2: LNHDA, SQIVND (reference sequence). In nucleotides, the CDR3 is TGTGCCAGTAGTCAGGAGCGGGGGGGCTGGGATACGCAGTATTTT. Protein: CASSQERGGWDTQYF. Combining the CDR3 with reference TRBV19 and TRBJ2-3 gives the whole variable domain DGGITQSPKYLFRKEGQNVTLSCEQNLNHDAMYWYRQDPGQGLRLIYYSQIVNDFQKGDIAEGYSVSREKKESFPLTVTSAQKNPTAFYLCASSQERGGWDTQYFGPGTRLTVL.

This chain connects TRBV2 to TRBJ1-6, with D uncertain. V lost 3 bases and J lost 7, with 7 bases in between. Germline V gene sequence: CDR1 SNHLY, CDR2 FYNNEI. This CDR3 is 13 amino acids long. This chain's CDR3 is CASSDSGNSPLHF. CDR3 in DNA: TGTGCCAGCAGTGATTCGGGGAATTCACCCCTCCACTTT.

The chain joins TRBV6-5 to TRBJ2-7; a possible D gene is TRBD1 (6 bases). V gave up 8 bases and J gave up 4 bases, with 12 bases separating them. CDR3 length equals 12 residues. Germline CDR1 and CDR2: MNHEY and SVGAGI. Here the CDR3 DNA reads TGTGCCAGCGGGTTCAGGGGATACGAGCAGTACTTC. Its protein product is CASGFRGYEQYF.

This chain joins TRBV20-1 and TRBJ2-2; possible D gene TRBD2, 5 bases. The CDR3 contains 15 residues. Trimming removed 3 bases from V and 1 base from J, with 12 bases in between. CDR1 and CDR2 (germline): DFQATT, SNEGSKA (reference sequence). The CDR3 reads CSASVRGMNTGELFF. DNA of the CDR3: TGCAGTGCTAGTGTCAGAGGGATGAACACCGGGGAGCTGTTTTTT.

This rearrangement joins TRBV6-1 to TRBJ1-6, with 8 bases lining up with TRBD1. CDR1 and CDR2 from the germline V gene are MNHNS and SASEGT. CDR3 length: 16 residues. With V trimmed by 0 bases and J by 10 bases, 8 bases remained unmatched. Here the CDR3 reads CASSEAPGQGYSPLHF. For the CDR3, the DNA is TGTGCCAGCAGTGAAGCGCCTGGACAGGGTTACTCACCCCTCCACTTT.

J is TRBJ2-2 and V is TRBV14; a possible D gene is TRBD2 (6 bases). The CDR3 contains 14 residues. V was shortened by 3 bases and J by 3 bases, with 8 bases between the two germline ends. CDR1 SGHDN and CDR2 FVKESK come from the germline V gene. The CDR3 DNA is TGTGCCAGCAGCCACGCGGGGTACACCGGGGAGCTGTTTTTT. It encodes CASSHAGYTGELFF.

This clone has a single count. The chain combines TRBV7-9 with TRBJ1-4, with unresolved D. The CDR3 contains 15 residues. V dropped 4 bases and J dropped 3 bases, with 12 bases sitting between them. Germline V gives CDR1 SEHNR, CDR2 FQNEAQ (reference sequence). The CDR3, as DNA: TGTGCCAGCAGCTCGGAGGTGGTTTCTAATGAAAAACTGTTTTTT. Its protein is CASSSEVVSNEKLFF.

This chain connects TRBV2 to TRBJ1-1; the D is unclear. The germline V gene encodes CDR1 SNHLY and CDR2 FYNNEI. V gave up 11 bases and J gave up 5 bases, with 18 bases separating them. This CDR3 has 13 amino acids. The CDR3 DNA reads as TGTGCCGGAGGAGGGTGGGTTTCAACTGAAGCTTTCTTT. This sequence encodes CAGGGWVSTEAFF. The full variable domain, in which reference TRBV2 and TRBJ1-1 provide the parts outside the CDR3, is EPEVTQTPSHQVTQMGQEVILRCVPISNHLYFYWYRQILGQKVEFLVSFYNNEISEKSEIFDDQFSVERPDGSNFTLKIRSTKLEDSAMYFCAGGGWVSTEAFFGQGTRLTVV.

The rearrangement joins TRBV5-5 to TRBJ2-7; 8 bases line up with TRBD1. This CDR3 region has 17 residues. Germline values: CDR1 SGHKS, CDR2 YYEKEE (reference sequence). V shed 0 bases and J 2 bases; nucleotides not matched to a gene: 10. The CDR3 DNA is TGTGCCAGCAGCTTGGCAGGGGGCACAACGACCACCTACGAGCAGTACTTC. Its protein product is CASSLAGGTTTTYEQYF.

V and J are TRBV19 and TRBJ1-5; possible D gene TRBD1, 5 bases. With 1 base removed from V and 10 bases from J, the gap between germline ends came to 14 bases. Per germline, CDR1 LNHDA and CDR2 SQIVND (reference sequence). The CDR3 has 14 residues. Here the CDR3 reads CASSIGGGSYPQHF. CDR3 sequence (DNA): TGTGCCAGTAGTATAGGGGGGGGATCATATCCCCAGCATTTT.

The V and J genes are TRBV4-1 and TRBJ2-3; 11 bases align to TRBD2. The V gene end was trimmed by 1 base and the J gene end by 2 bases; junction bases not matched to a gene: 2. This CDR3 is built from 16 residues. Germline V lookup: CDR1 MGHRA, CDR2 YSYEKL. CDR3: CASSQASGGSTDTQYF. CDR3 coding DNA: TGCGCCAGCAGCCAAGCTAGCGGGGGGTCCACAGATACGCAGTATTTT.

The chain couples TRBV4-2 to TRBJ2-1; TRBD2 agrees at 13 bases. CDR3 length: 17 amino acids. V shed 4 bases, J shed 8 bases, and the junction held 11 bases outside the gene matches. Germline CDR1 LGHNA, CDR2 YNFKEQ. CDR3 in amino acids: CASSLPILAGGPDEQFF. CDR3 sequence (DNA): TGTGCCAGCAGCCTTCCGATACTAGCGGGGGGGCCCGATGAGCAGTTCTTC.

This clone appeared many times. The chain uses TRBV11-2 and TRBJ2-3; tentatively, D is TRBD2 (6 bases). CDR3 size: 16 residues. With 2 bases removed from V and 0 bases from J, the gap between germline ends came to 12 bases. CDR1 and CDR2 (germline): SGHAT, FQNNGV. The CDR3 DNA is TGTGCCAGCAGCTTACTTCGCGGGGATAGCACAGATACGCAGTATTTT. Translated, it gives CASSLLRGDSTDTQYF.

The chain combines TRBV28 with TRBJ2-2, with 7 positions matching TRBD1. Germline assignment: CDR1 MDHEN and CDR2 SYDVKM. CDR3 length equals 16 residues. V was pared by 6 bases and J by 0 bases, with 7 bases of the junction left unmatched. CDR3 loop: CASREDRVANTGELFF. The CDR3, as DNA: TGTGCCAGCAGGGAAGACAGGGTAGCGAACACCGGGGAGCTGTTTTTT.